Described below is a single T cell receptor (beta chain) sequence and its context. Its cognate antigen is unknown. The assay was immunoSEQ multiplex PCR, and TCRdb's table has in-frame clones only and misses some. There are about 26,000 clones in the sample; about 76% occur only once, and 20% to 30% lies in the top ten. The sample belongs to a study of radiotherapy plus CTLA-4 blockade in lung cancer. Study findings and constraints: Tumor-derived TCR clones expanded in blood after radiotherapy plus ipilimumab.

The CDR3 is made up of 16 amino acids. V lost 6 bases, J lost 2 bases, and 8 bases stayed unmatched. The germline gives CDR1 MNHNY, CDR2 SVGAGI (reference sequence). The clonotype originates from a human donor with non-small cell lung cancer that progressed on radiotherapy plus ipilimumab. The chain couples TRBV6-6 to TRBJ2-3, with 10 bases aligning to TRBD2. Source: peripheral blood, taken from a patient treated with radiotherapy plus ipilimumab. The CDR3, as DNA: TGTGCCAGCAGATTGGGACTAGCGCCCTTCACAGATACGCAGTATTTT. Protein product: CASRLGLAPFTDTQYF.